A selection of T cell receptor beta chains follows, all from one sample in a study of cytomegalovirus exposure and HLA in healthy donors. Measured with immunoSEQ multiplex PCR; TCRdb has only the in-frame clones, and not every one. The sample yields some 91,000 clones, around 86% seen once. Sequenced: PBMCs. These TCRs come from a man in his thirties or forties in good health and CMV-seropositive. Each CDR3 is given with its conserved first and last residue. D genes are given only for firm matches. Clone size appears in some rows only: once, few, many, or a class for an expanded clone.

d_call,v_call,clone_size,j_call,cdr3_nt,cdr3_aa
NA,TRBV5-5,few,TRBJ1-2,TGTGCCAGCAGCATCGCCGGGGGGTTTAACTATGGCTACACCTTC,CASSIAGGFNYGYTF
NA,TRBV7-9,NA,TRBJ1-1,TGTGCCAGCAACCTTCTACAGGGTTACACTGAAGCTTTCTTT,CASNLLQGYTEAFF
TRBD2,TRBV4-2,once,TRBJ2-1,TGTGCCAGCAGCCAAGATCCTGCGGGAGGGCTCCTAAATGAGCAGTTCTTC,CASSQDPAGGLLNEQFF
NA,TRBV5-1,NA,TRBJ1-1,TGCGCCAGCAGCTTTGACGGGGGGAACACTGAAGCTTTCTTT,CASSFDGGNTEAFF
TRBD2,TRBV29-1,NA,TRBJ2-5,TGCAGCGTTGAAGATCATATAGGCCCCGGGGGGCAAGAGACCCAGTACTTC,CSVEDHIGPGGQETQYF
NA,TRBV5-4,once,TRBJ2-6,TGTGCCAGCAGCTTGCGGGATGGGGCCAACGTCCTGACTTTC,CASSLRDGANVLTF
NA,TRBV18,NA,TRBJ2-7,TGTGCCAGCTCACCACCGGCCAGGGACTACGAGCAGTACTTC,CASSPPARDYEQYF
NA,TRBV28,NA,TRBJ1-5,TGTGCCAGCACCGGGGGGTTTCAGCCCCAGCATTTT,CASTGGFQPQHF
TRBD1,TRBV4-1,NA,TRBJ2-4,TGCGCCAGCAGCCAACCCTTTACTCACGGGACAGAAAAAAACATTCAGTACTTC,CASSQPFTHGTEKNIQYF
NA,TRBV11-2,NA,TRBJ1-1,TGTGCCAGCAGCTACTTGACAGGGAACACTGAAGCTTTCTTT,CASSYLTGNTEAFF
NA,TRBV5-1,once,TRBJ1-4,TGCGCCAGCAGCTTGGAGCCCGCGCTTGGTGAAAAACTGTTTTTT,CASSLEPALGEKLFF
NA,TRBV30,few,TRBJ1-1,TGTGCCTGGAAGAAACTCAACACTGAAGCTTTCTTT,CAWKKLNTEAFF
NA,TRBV7-8,NA,TRBJ2-7,TGTGCCAGCAGCTTCTTCGCTGATGCCTACTCCTACGAGCAGTACTTC,CASSFFADAYSYEQYF
NA,TRBV7-9,once,TRBJ1-1,TGTGCCAGCAGCACGCCGACCTCGACAGGTCGTACTGAAGCTTTCTTT,CASSTPTSTGRTEAFF
TRBD1,TRBV4-1,NA,TRBJ1-2,TGCGCCAGCAGCCGTCCTACGGGACAGTTATCTAACTATGGCTACACCTTC,CASSRPTGQLSNYGYTF
NA,TRBV30,NA,TRBJ1-2,TGTGCCTGGAGTGTACTTACCTATGGCTACACCTTC,CAWSVLTYGYTF
NA,TRBV28,NA,TRBJ1-5,TGTGCCACTCGAGTGGGGGGGTTTAGCAATCAGCCCCAGCATTTT,CATRVGGFSNQPQHF
TRBD1,TRBV2,NA,TRBJ2-5,TGTGCCAGCACCACTAGACAGGGCGGAGAGACCCAGTACTTC,CASTTRQGGETQYF
TRBD2,TRBV5-6,NA,TRBJ2-1,TGTGCCAGCAGCTTGACGGGCAAAACTAGCGGGGTTTACAATGAGCAGTTCTTC,CASSLTGKTSGVYNEQFF
NA,TRBV19,NA,TRBJ1-1,TGTGCCAGTAGTATTAGGGGGGGGGTACCCACTGAAGCTTTCTTT,CASSIRGGVPTEAFF
NA,TRBV6-1,NA,TRBJ2-7,TGTGCCAGCAGTGAACAGGTAGACTACGAGCAGTACTTC,CASSEQVDYEQYF
NA,TRBV28,NA,TRBJ2-6,TGTGCCAGCAGTTTGGTCTCCACGGGGAACGTCCTGACTTTC,CASSLVSTGNVLTF
NA,TRBV7-9,NA,TRBJ2-5,TGTGCCAGCAGCTTCCCCCAGGGAAGGGGAGAGACCCAGTACTTC,CASSFPQGRGETQYF
NA,TRBV6-5,NA,TRBJ2-3,TGTGCCAGCAGTTACTCGCCGGGAGTGCCAGATACGCAGTATTTT,CASSYSPGVPDTQYF
NA,TRBV5-4,NA,TRBJ2-5,TGTGCCAGCAGCTTGCGAGGATCTACGGGGGACCAGTACTTC,CASSLRGSTGDQYF
NA,TRBV5-1,NA,TRBJ1-1,TGCGCCAGCAGCCTAAATGGGGGGGCAATGGGCACTGAAGCTTTCTTT,CASSLNGGAMGTEAFF
NA,TRBV29-1,once,TRBJ2-2,TGCAGCGTTTCCTGGCTGAACGGGGAGCTGTTTTTT,CSVSWLNGELFF
NA,TRBV29-1,NA,TRBJ2-5,TGCAGCGTTGCGGTAGGGGGGGTCGGAGAGACCCAGTACTTC,CSVAVGGVGETQYF
TRBD2,TRBV10-3,NA,TRBJ2-1,TGTGCCATCAGTGAGTATTCTAGCGGGAATCGGAAGAATGAGCAGTTCTTC,CAISEYSSGNRKNEQFF
NA,TRBV7-2,NA,TRBJ2-7,TGTGCCAGCAGCTCTCTATGGGAGCAGTACTTC,CASSSLWEQYF
NA,TRBV5-4,NA,TRBJ2-1,TGTGCCAGCGCACACGCGGCAGATGCTACCTACAATGAGCAGTTCTTC,CASAHAADATYNEQFF
NA,TRBV2,NA,TRBJ1-1,TGTGCCAGCGCGGACACTGAAGCTTTCTTT,CASADTEAFF
TRBD2,TRBV9,NA,TRBJ2-5,TGTGCCAGCAGCGTCCTAGCGGGAGGTTATGAGACCCAGTACTTC,CASSVLAGGYETQYF
TRBD1,TRBV28,NA,TRBJ2-2,TGTGCCAGCAGTGGGACGGGACAGGGAACCGGGGAGCTGTTTTTT,CASSGTGQGTGELFF
NA,TRBV7-9,NA,TRBJ1-5,TGTGCCAGCAGCTTAGAGTCGGGCAATCAGCCCCAGCATTTT,CASSLESGNQPQHF
NA,TRBV6-1,NA,TRBJ1-2,TGTGCCAGCAGCGGGGGGGGGAGGGGGTGGGATGGCTACACCTTC,CASSGGGRGWDGYTF
NA,TRBV28,NA,TRBJ2-4,TGTGCCAGCAGTAACGGAGGGGTGATAATAGCCAAAAACATTCAGTACTTC,CASSNGGVIIAKNIQYF
TRBD1,TRBV4-1,NA,TRBJ1-2,TGCGCCAGCAGCCCTACAGGGGGCTCAGGCTATGGCTACACCTTC,CASSPTGGSGYGYTF
TRBD1,TRBV7-2,NA,TRBJ1-1,TGTGCCAGCAGCACTGGGGACAGAGGTTTCACTGAAGCTTTCTTT,CASSTGDRGFTEAFF
TRBD1,TRBV19,NA,TRBJ2-7,TGTGCCAGTAGTACGACAGGGGGCTTCAACGAGCAGTACTTC,CASSTTGGFNEQYF
TRBD1,TRBV5-6,NA,TRBJ2-6,TGTGCCAGCAGCTATGGGACAGGGGGCTCTGGGGCCAACGTCCTGACTTTC,CASSYGTGGSGANVLTF
NA,TRBV7-9,once,TRBJ1-1,TGTGCCAGCAGCTTAAGGGGTGGCGGCACTGAAGCTTTCTTT,CASSLRGGGTEAFF
TRBD1,TRBV29-1,NA,TRBJ2-5,TGCAGCGGGAGGACAGGGTTGATGGAGACCCAGTACTTC,CSGRTGLMETQYF